This T cell receptor (beta chain) was sequenced in a study of CD8 T cells in ankylosing spondylitis. Whole-study results and caveats: Disease-linked clones were found to be CD8+ and relatively rare in peripheral blood. A TCR beta motif of eight highly homologous variants appeared characteristic of ankylosing spondylitis blood.

Germline lookup yields CDR1 MNHEY and CDR2 SVGEGT. V was trimmed by 1 base and J by 5 bases, leaving 10 bases between them. The length of the CDR3 is 14 residues. Quantitative 5'-RACE with molecular barcodes was used to make the TCR beta libraries. MiXCR was run by TCRdb on the 5' RACE reads, yielding one entry per CDR3 protein. The sample records approximately 140,000 distinct CDR3 sequences, around 9.3% being singletons. On this clonotype itself: Its antigen is undetermined.

V and J are TRBV6-2 or TRBV6-3 and TRBJ2-3; possible D gene TRBD1, 6 bases. What was sequenced was blood, either unsorted or a sorted T cell fraction (not recorded which). This receptor was taken from a male donor with ankylosing spondylitis or in good health (not recorded which). CDR3 in DNA: TGTGCCAGCAGTTACTTGGGGGCTAAAGATACGCAGTATTTT. Its translation is CASSYLGAKDTQYF.